Listed below are T cell receptor beta chains from one sample, sequenced in a study of tumor-infiltrating lymphocytes in localized non-small cell lung cancer. Here immunoSEQ multiplex PCR was the method, and the copy in TCRdb shows in-frame clones only, minus some. The sample records about 3,000 clones, more than 35% being singletons. Sequencing was performed on uninvolved lung tissue not adjacent to the tumor. The receptors were sampled from a human donor with non-small cell lung cancer. Each CDR3 is given with its conserved first and last residue. The D gene is left open where the match is weak. Size is omitted from some rows. Given values are once, few, many or a class for expanded clones.

V,J,D,size,CDR3,DNA
TRBV7-2,TRBJ1-1,-,-,CASSFDTEAFF,TGTGCCAGCAGCTTTGACACTGAAGCTTTCTTT
TRBV27,TRBJ2-2,TRBD1,few,CASARGQSNTGELFF,TGTGCCAGCGCAAGGGGACAGTCTAACACCGGGGAGCTGTTTTTT
TRBV27,TRBJ2-7,-,-,CASRVNRDWPYEQYF,TGTGCCAGCAGGGTCAACCGGGACTGGCCCTACGAGCAGTACTTC
TRBV6-5,TRBJ2-7,-,once,CASSYSLDSSYEQYF,TGTGCCAGCAGTTACTCGTTGGACAGCAGCTACGAGCAGTACTTC
TRBV30,TRBJ2-5,-,-,CAWSLPGPQETQYF,TGTGCCTGGAGCTTGCCGGGACCCCAAGAGACCCAGTACTTC
TRBV30,TRBJ2-1,-,once,CAWSVRTYAYNEQFF,TGTGCCTGGAGTGTACGGACTTACGCGTACAATGAGCAGTTCTTC
TRBV5-1,TRBJ1-1,-,-,CASSLMGVLGVNTEAFF,TGCGCCAGCAGCTTAATGGGGGTCCTGGGGGTGAACACTGAAGCTTTCTTT
TRBV30,TRBJ1-3,-,few,CAWRSKTGSGGNTIYF,TGTGCCTGGAGATCAAAAACAGGCTCCGGCGGAAACACCATATATTTT
TRBV11-1,TRBJ2-3,TRBD1,-,CASSLTGTTDTQYF,TGTGCCAGCAGCTTGACAGGGACCACAGATACGCAGTATTTT
TRBV9,TRBJ2-2,TRBD1,medium-sized,CASSAWGQGAPGELFF,TGTGCCAGCAGCGCTTGGGGACAGGGCGCACCCGGGGAGCTGTTTTTT
TRBV30,TRBJ2-7,-,few,CAWSRAPQTRSYEQYF,TGTGCCTGGAGTAGGGCACCTCAGACCCGCTCCTACGAGCAGTACTTC
TRBV10-1,TRBJ2-7,-,-,CAASGTQGGEQYF,TGCGCCGCTTCGGGCACCCAGGGGGGCGAGCAGTACTTC
TRBV28,TRBJ1-1,-,-,CASSLSPTGDTEAFF,TGTGCCAGCAGTTTATCTCCGACAGGAGACACTGAAGCTTTCTTT
TRBV5-1,TRBJ2-1,TRBD1,-,CASSAGQGRDNEQFF,TGCGCCAGCAGCGCGGGACAGGGGAGGGACAATGAGCAGTTCTTC